Listed here are 2 T cell receptor beta chains from one sample, sequenced in a study of regulatory and conventional T cells in RAG deficiency. Genomic DNA came from blood regulatory T cells gated CD4+ CD25-high CD127-low. The table came from immunoSEQ multiplex PCR; TCRdb's copy has only in-frame clones and leaves some out. The table records about 30,000 clones, 90% to 95% of them present only once. The same data also went into a second study, on regulatory T cells. Turning to that study: The PCR used 52 TRBV and 13 TRBJ primers.

The sample consisted of Tregs sorted from blood. Receptors were obtained from a human donor in good health.

This sequence joins TRBV21-1 and TRBJ2-5; TRBD1, as called in the table, went unchecked against the DNA. TRBV21-1 is recorded as a pseudogene. This CDR3 has 19 residues. For the CDR3, the DNA is TGTGCCAGCAGCCCCCGGCGGGCAACAGGGGGCTGGGGTGAAGAGACCCAGTACTTC. This codes for CASSPRRATGGWGEETQYF.

The chain links TRBV5-4 to TRBJ1-6, with a possible D match to TRBD1 (5 bases). V was clipped by 2 bases and J by 8 bases, with 14 bases between them. CDR1 SGHNT and CDR2 YYREEE come from the germline V gene (reference sequence). The CDR3 loop spans 15 amino acids. The DNA for the CDR3 is TGTGCCAGCAGCTTTCGAGGGACTGGGGATTCACCCCTCCACTTT. Its protein product is CASSFRGTGDSPLHF.